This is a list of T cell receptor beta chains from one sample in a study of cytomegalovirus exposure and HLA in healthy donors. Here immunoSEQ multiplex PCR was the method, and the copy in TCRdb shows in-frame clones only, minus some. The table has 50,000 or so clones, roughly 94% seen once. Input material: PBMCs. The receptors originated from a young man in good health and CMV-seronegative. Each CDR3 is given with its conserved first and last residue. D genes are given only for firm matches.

CASSETGTGWNEQYF	TGCGCCAGCAGCGAAACCGGGACAGGGTGGAACGAGCAGTACTTC	TRBV5-1	TRBJ2-7	TRBD1
CASSLEGSGSSYNEQFF	TGTGCCAGCAGCTTAGAGGGAAGCGGGAGCTCCTACAATGAGCAGTTCTTC	TRBV11-2	TRBJ2-1	TRBD2
CASSGLGTIDTQYF	TGTGCCAGCAGTGGCCTGGGGACTATAGATACGCAGTATTTT	TRBV6-1	TRBJ2-3	TRBD2
CASSFTSGRREETQYF	TGTGCCAGCAGTTTTACTAGCGGGAGGCGGGAAGAGACCCAGTACTTC	TRBV28	TRBJ2-5	TRBD2
CASSLSRVGTGELFF	TGTGCCAGCAGTTTAAGCAGGGTGGGGACCGGGGAGCTGTTTTTT	TRBV28	TRBJ2-2	.
CASSVTSASSYNEQFF	TGCGCCAGCAGCGTTACTAGCGCCAGCTCCTACAATGAGCAGTTCTTC	TRBV5-1	TRBJ2-1	TRBD2
CASTFLQGTEAFF	TGTGCCAGCACCTTTTTACAGGGGACTGAAGCTTTCTTT	TRBV6-5	TRBJ1-1	TRBD1
CASTNSPFSEQYF	TGTGCCAGCACCAACAGCCCGTTCTCCGAGCAGTACTTC	TRBV28	TRBJ2-7	.
CASSSPTVTEAFF	TGTGCCAGCAGTTCGCCCACGGTCACTGAAGCTTTCTTT	TRBV27	TRBJ1-1	.
CASSSSGVTYEQFF	TGTGCCAGCAGCTCTAGCGGGGTTACGTATGAGCAGTTCTTC	TRBV25-1	TRBJ2-1	TRBD2
CASSPSSGRGNEQFF	TGCGCCAGCAGCCCGTCTAGCGGGAGGGGCAATGAGCAGTTCTTC	TRBV4-3	TRBJ2-1	TRBD2
CASSLPLDGGEQYF	TGTGCCAGCAGCTTGCCCCTTGACGGGGGCGAGCAGTACTTC	TRBV5-6	TRBJ2-7	.
CASSLELSRDTQYF	TGCGCCAGCAGCTTGGAGTTGAGCAGGGATACGCAGTATTTT	TRBV5-1	TRBJ2-3	.